A selection of T cell receptor beta chains follows, all from one sample in a study of cytomegalovirus exposure and HLA in healthy donors. Profiling relied on immunoSEQ multiplex PCR, and the TCRdb table lists in-frame clones only, not all of them. The table includes 160,000 or so clones, more than 75% detected once. The sample was PBMCs. All receptors derive from a man aged 18 to 35 in good health and CMV-seronegative. Each CDR3 is given with its conserved first and last residue. D genes are given only for firm matches. Not all rows give a size; the values are once, few, many and, for expanded clones, a class.

. TRBJ1-1 few TRBV7-9 TGTGCCAGCAGCCGTACTCAGGGATTCTCTGAAGCTTTCTTT CASSRTQGFSEAFF
. TRBJ1-1 . TRBV18 TGTGCCAGCTCACCAAGGGCGGGGCAAGAGAATACTGAAGCTTTCTTT CASSPRAGQENTEAFF
. TRBJ2-5 . TRBV7-8 TGTGCCAGCAGCAAAGGACAGCAAGAGACCCAGTACTTC CASSKGQQETQYF
. TRBJ1-5 . TRBV4-2 TGTGCCAGCAGCCAAGATCAATCGCGGATAGAACAGCCCCAGCATTTT CASSQDQSRIEQPQHF
TRBD1 TRBJ2-1 . TRBV6-1 TGTGCCAGCATCCGGGACAGGGACAATGAGCAGTTCTTC CASIRDRDNEQFF
. TRBJ2-7 . TRBV6-5 TGTGCCACGGGAGTCGGGCTTGCCTACGAGCAGTACTTC CATGVGLAYEQYF
TRBD2 TRBJ2-2 . TRBV4-3 TGCGCCAGCAGCCAAGATCGCGGCGGGAGTACCGGGGAGCTGTTTTTT CASSQDRGGSTGELFF
TRBD1 TRBJ2-5 . TRBV5-1 TGCGCCAGCAGCTCCCACTACAGGGGGGAAGAGACCCAGTACTTC CASSSHYRGEETQYF
. TRBJ2-5 . TRBV6-5 TGTGCCAGCAGTTACTCAGGGGGCGCGGGGGAGACCCAGTACTTC CASSYSGGAGETQYF
. TRBJ2-1 . TRBV9 TGTGCCAGCAGCCAGATGGGGCAGGGCAACAATGAGCAGTTCTTC CASSQMGQGNNEQFF
TRBD1 TRBJ1-6 . TRBV2 TGTGCCAGCAGTGAAACGGGACAGTATAATTCACCCCTCCACTTT CASSETGQYNSPLHF
. TRBJ2-5 . TRBV11-2 TGTGCCAGCAGCCGTGCTAATTTCCAAGAGACCCAGTACTTC CASSRANFQETQYF
. TRBJ2-2 . TRBV7-8 TGTGCCAGCAGCCGACTAGAAATCACCGGGGGCACCGGGGAGCTGTTTTTT CASSRLEITGGTGELFF
TRBD2 TRBJ2-5 . TRBV6-5 TGTGCCAGCGGACGTAGCGGGAGGAGCCAAGAGACCCAGTACTTC CASGRSGRSQETQYF
TRBD1 TRBJ2-2 . TRBV5-1 TGCGCCAGCAGCTTGGTAGGACAGGGAGAATCCGGGGAGCTGTTTTTT CASSLVGQGESGELFF
. TRBJ1-2 . TRBV28 TGTGCCAGCAGTTTCCTAGAGCGGGGCTCCCGCTATGGCTACACCTTC CASSFLERGSRYGYTF